The clone carrying this TCR beta chain was picked up many times. Its matching antigen is unknown. The source material, RNA transcripts, was used to amplify TCR beta CDR3 regions. An initial round of RT-PCR targeting the TCR CDR3 relied on the HTBI primer set. TCRdb re-called the multiplex PCR reads with MiXCR, one entry per CDR3 protein. Altogether 650,000 to 800,000 distinct CDR3 sequences are present, nearly 45% being singletons, with the ten largest covering 6.5% to 9%. The data were taken from a study of T cells in Graves' hyperthyroidism and ophthalmopathy. Whole-study findings and limits: Blood also showed most of the thyroid clonotypes that were expanded above 0.001.

The V and J ends lost 5 bases and 2 bases, in that order; junction bases with no gene match: 5. The CDR3 covers 14 residues. Germline values: CDR1 DFQATT, CDR2 SNEGSKA (reference sequence). The sample taken for sequencing was peripheral blood or thyroid tissue (not recorded which). The chain carries TRBV20-1 and TRBJ2-5; 10 positions agree with TRBD2. The sequence was collected from an adult man with Graves' disease, either hyperthyroidism or ophthalmopathy (not recorded which). CDR3 region: CSAQLAGAQETQYF. The CDR3 bases are TGCAGTGCTCAGCTAGCGGGGGCGCAAGAGACCCAGTACTTC.